This T cell receptor beta chain emerged from a study of T cells in narcolepsy (dated by TCRdb to between 2017 and 2018). A note on the overall study: Patients with narcolepsy type 1 or type 2 (NT1, NT2) and healthy control donors were enrolled in the study. Autoreactive T cells targeting hypocretin neuron self-antigens (hypocretin, TRIB2) were sought in narcolepsy patients, and TCR Vbeta sequencing was used to track clonotypes in blood and CSF.

In the case of this clone: The antigen it recognizes is unknown. At one end the junction does not follow the germline gene, possibly because of a read error.

Memory CD4+ T cells were sorted ex vivo from peripheral blood of narcolepsy patients and healthy controls for TCR Vbeta sequencing. The library was produced with the immunoSEQ multiplex PCR assay. Imported from immuneACCESS, the table was reduced by TCRdb to in-frame sequences with V and J called. These copies leave out some clones; in studies compared against another copy, an unresolved V gene accounts for under half, and the cause of the remainder is not known. Recorded for this sample are around 25,000 clones; 86% of them occurred a single time. The top ten constitute about 1.1% of the sample. Summary of the overall study and its limitations: Autoreactive clonotypes were reported to be detected serially in the blood of the same patients and of different patients, but not in the blood of healthy controls. Some blood memory CD4+ repertoires from patients and controls contained no sequences matching autoreactive T cell clones. In plots comparing CSF and blood CD4+ T cell clonotypes from the same patient, HCRT-specific and TRIB2-specific autoreactive clonotypes were highlighted. Numbers of sequenced blood memory CD4+ clonotypes were comparable, with averages of approximately 39,000 in patients and some 30,000 in controls.

Taken from the germline V gene, the CDR1 and CDR2 loops are SNHLY and FYNNEI. CDR3 length: 15 amino acids, cysteine to phenylalanine. Only the CDR3 DNA is retained, 45 bases long and in frame from the first base. This sequence originates from a human donor with narcolepsy. Sequenced: CD45RA- memory CD4+ T cells from PBMCs. What this sample's cell subset or site label stands for: memory T cells sorted ex vivo from peripheral blood. The rearranged chain carries TRBV2 and TRBJ1-6; TRBD1 is a possible D gene, resting on 5 matching bases. In nucleotide form, the sequence is TGTGCCAGCAGTGGGGCACAGGCTACCAATTCGCCCCTCCACTTT. Its translation reads: CASSGAQATNSPLHF.